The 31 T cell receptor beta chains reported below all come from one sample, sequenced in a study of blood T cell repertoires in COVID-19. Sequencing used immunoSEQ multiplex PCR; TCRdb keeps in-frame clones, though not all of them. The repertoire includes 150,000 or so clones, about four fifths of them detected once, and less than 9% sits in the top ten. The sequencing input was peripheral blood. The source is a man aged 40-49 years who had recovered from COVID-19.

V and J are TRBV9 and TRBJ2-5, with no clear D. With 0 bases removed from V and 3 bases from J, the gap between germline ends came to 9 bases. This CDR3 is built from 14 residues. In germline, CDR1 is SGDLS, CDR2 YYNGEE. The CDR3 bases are TGTGCCAGCAGCGTAGGCACAGCTAAAGAGACCCAGTACTTC. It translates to CASSVGTAKETQYF.

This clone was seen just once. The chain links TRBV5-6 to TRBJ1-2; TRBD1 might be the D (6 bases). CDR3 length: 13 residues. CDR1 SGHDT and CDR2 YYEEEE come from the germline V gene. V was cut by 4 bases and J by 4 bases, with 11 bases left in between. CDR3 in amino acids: CASSHGQSYGYTF. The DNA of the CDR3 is TGTGCCAGCAGCCACGGACAGTCCTATGGCTACACCTTC. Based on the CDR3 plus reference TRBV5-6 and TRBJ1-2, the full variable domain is DAGVTQSPTHLIKTRGQQVTLRCSPKSGHDTVSWYQQALGQGPQFIFQYYEEEERQRGNFPDRFSGHQFPNYSSELNVNALLLGDSALYLCASSHGQSYGYTFGSGTRLTVV.

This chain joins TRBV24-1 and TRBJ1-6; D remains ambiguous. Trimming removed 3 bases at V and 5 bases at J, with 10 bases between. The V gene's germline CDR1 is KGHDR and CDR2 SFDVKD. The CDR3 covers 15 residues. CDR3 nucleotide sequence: TGTGCCACCAGTGATACGGGAGGTAATAATTCACCCCTCCACTTT. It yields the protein CATSDTGGNNSPLHF.

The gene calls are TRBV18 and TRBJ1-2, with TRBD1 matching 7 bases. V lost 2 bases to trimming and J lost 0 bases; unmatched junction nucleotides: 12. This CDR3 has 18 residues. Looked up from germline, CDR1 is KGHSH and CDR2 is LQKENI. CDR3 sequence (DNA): TGTGCCAGCTCACCATCAGCAGACAGGGTGGGAGCTAACTATGGCTACACCTTC. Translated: CASSPSADRVGANYGYTF.

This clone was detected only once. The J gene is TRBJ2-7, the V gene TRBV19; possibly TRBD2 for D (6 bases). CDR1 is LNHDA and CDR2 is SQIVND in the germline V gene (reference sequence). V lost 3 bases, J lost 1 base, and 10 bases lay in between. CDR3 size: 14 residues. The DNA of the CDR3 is TGTGCCAGTAGTATTGGCGGAGGGTCCTACGAGCAGTACTTC. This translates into CASSIGGGSYEQYF.

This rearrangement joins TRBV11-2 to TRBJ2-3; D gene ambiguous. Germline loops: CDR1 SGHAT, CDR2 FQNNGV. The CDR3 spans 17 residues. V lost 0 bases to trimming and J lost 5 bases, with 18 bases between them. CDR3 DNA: TGTGCCAGCAGCTTAGATTTTTGGCAGGAAACTCAAGATACGCAGTATTTT. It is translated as CASSLDFWQETQDTQYF.

The CDR3 sequence is CASSPLGDSRQETQYF. CDR3 DNA sequence: TGTGCCAGCTCACCACTAGGGGACAGTCGACAAGAGACCCAGTACTTC. The chain employs TRBV18 and TRBJ2-5, with TRBD1 identical over 7 bases. The CDR3 runs 16 residues. Unmatched junction bases numbered 7, after V lost 1 base and J lost 2 bases. Germline loops: CDR1 KGHSH, CDR2 LQKENI.

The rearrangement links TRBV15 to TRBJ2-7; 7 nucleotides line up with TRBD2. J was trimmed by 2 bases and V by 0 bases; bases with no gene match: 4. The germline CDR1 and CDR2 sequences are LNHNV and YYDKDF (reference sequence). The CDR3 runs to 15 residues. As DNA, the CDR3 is TGTGCCACCAGCAGAGATCGGGGGGTTCCCTACGAGCAGTACTTC. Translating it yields CATSRDRGVPYEQYF.

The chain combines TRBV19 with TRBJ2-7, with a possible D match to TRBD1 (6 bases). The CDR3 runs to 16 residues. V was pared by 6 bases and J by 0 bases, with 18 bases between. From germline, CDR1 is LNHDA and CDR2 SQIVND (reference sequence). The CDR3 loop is CASSSRARGHSYEQYF. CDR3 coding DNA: TGTGCCAGTAGCTCCCGAGCTCGGGGACACTCCTACGAGCAGTACTTC.

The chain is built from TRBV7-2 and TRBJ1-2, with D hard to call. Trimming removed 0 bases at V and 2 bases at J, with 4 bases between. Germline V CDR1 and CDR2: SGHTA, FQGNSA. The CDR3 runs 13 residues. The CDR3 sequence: CASSLAENYGYTF. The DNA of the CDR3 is TGTGCCAGCAGCTTAGCGGAGAACTATGGCTACACCTTC.

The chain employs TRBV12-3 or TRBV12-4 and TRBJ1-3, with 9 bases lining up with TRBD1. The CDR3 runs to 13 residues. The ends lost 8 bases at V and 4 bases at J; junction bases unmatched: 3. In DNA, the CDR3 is TGTGCCAGCGGAGGGACAGGGGGAAACACCATATATTTT. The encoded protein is CASGGTGGNTIYF.

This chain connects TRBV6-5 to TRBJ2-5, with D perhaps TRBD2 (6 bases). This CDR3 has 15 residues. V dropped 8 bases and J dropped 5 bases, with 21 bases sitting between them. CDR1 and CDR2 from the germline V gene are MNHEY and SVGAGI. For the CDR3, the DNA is TGTGCCAGCGCCCCAGGTTCTAGCGACGCGGAGACCCAGTACTTC. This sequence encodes CASAPGSSDAETQYF.

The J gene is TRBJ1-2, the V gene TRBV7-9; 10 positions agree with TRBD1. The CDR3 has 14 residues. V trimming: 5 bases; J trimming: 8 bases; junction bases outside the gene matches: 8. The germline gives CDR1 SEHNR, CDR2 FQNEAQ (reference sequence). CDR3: CASSPSGTGDGYTF. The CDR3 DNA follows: TGTGCCAGCAGCCCTAGTGGGACAGGGGACGGCTACACCTTC. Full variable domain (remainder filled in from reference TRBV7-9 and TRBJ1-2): DTGVSQNPRHKITKRGQNVTFRCDPISEHNRLYWYRQTLGQGPEFLTYFQNEAQLEKSRLLSDRFSAERPKGSFSTLEIQRTEQGDSAMYLCASSPSGTGDGYTFGSGTRLTVV.

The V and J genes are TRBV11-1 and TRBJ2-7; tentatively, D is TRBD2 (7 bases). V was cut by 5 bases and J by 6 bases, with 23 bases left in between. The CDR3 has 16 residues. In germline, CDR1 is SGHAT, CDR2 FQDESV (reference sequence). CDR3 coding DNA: TGTGCCAGCAGCCCCCATAGGGGGGGCTCTGCGGGCGAGCAGTACTTC. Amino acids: CASSPHRGGSAGEQYF.

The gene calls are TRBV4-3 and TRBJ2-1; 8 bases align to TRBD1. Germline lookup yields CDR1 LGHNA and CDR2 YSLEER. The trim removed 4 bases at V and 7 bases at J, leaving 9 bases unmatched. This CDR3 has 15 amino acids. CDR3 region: CASSLEQGARNEQFF. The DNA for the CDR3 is TGCGCCAGCAGCCTCGAGCAGGGGGCGCGGAATGAGCAGTTCTTC.

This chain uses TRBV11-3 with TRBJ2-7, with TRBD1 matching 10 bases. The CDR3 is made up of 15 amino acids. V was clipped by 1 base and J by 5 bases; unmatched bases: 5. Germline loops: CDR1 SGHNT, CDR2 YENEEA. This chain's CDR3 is CASSLGRGQGDEQYF. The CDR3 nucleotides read TGTGCCAGCAGCTTAGGCCGTGGACAGGGGGACGAGCAGTACTTC.

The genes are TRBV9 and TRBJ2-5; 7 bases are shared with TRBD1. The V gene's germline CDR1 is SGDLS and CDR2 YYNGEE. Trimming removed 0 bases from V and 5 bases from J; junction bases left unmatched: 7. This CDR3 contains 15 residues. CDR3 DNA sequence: TGTGCCAGCAGCGTAGCAGGGGGATGGACTGAGACCCAGTACTTC. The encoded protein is CASSVAGGWTETQYF.

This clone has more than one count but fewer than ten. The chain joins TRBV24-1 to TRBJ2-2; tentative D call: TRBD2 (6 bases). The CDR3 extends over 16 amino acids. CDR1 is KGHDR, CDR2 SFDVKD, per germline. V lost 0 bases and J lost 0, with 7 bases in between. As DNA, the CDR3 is TGTGCCACCAGTGATTTGCGGGGGACGAACACCGGGGAGCTGTTTTTT. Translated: CATSDLRGTNTGELFF.

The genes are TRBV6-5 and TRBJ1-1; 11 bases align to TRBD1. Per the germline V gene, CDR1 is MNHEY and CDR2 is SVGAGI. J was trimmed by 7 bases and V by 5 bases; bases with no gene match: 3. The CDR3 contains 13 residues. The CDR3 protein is CASSRTGGNEAFF. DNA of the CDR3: TGTGCCAGCAGTAGGACAGGGGGCAATGAAGCTTTCTTT.

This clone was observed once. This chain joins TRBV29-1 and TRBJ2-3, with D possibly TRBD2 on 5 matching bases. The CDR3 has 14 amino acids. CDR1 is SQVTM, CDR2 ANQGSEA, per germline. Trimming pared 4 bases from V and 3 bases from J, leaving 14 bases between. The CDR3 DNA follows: TGCAGCGTTGCCCTAGCCGGGCCTACAGATACGCAGTATTTT. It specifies CSVALAGPTDTQYF.

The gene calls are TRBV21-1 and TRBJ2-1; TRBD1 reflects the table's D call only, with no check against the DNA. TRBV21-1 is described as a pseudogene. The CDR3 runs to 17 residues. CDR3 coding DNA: TGTGCCAGCAGCAAAAGGCCCCGGGACAGGACCATTTATGAGCAGTTCTTC. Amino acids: CASSKRPRDRTIYEQFF.

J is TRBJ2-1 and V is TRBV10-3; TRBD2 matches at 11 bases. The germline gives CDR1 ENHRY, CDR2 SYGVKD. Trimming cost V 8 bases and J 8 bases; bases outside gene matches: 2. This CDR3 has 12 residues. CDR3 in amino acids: CAILAGGYEQFF. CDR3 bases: TGTGCCATCCTAGCGGGAGGCTATGAGCAGTTCTTC.

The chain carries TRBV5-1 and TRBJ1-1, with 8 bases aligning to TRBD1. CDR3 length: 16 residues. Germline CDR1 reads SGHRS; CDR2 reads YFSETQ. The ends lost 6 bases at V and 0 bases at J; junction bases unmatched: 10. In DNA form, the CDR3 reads TGCGCCAGCAAACAGACAGGGGAGGGGATGAACACTGAAGCTTTCTTT. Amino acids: CASKQTGEGMNTEAFF.

CDR3 bases: TGCGCCAGCAGCTTGGGATTGTCCGGTCCCGGCGGGCCACAAGAGACCCAGTACTTC. This translates into CASSLGLSGPGGPQETQYF. This chain links TRBV5-1 with TRBJ2-5; weak D call: TRBD2 (5 bases). The germline V gene encodes CDR1 SGHRS and CDR2 YFSETQ. Between the trimmed V and J ends, which lost 0 bases and 2 bases, there was a span of 23 bases. The CDR3 runs to 19 residues.

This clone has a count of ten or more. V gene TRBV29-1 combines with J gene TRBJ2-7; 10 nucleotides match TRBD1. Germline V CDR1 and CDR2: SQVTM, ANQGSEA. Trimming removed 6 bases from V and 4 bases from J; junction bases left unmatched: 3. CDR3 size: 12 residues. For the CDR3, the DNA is TGCAGCGTGGGACAGGGGTGGTACGAGCAGTACTTC. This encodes CSVGQGWYEQYF.

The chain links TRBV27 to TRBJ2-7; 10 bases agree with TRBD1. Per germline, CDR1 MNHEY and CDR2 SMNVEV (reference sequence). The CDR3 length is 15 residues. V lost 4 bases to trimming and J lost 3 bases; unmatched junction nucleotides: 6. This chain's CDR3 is CASSSLGTGDYEQYF. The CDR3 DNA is TGTGCCAGCAGTTCGCTCGGGACAGGGGACTACGAGCAGTACTTC.

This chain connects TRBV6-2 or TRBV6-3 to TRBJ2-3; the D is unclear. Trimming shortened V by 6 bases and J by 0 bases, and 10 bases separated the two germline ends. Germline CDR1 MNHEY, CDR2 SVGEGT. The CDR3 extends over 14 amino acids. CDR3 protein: CASSPDSSTDTQYF. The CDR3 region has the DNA TGTGCCAGCAGCCCTGACTCGAGCACAGATACGCAGTATTTT.

CDR3 sequence reads: CASSRRTSGGEQFF. In DNA form, the CDR3 reads TGTGCCAGCAGCCGCCGGACTAGCGGGGGAGAGCAGTTCTTC. V usage is TRBV7-6 and J usage is TRBJ2-1, with 13 bases matching TRBD2. CDR1 is SGHVS, CDR2 FNYEAQ, per germline. This CDR3 is 14 amino acids long. Trimming cost V 5 bases and J 10 bases; bases outside gene matches: 5.

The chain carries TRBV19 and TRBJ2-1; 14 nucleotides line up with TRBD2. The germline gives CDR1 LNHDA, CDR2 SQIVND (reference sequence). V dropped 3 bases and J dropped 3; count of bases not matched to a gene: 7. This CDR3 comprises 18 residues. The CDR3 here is CASSIDGLAGGRYNEQFF. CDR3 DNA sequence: TGTGCCAGTAGTATCGACGGACTAGCGGGGGGACGCTACAATGAGCAGTTCTTC.

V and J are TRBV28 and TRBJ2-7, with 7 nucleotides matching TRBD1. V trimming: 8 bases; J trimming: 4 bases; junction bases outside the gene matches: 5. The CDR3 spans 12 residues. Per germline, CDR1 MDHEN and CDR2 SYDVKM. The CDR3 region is CASQGGAYEQYF. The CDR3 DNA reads TGTGCCAGCCAAGGGGGCGCGTACGAGCAGTACTTC.

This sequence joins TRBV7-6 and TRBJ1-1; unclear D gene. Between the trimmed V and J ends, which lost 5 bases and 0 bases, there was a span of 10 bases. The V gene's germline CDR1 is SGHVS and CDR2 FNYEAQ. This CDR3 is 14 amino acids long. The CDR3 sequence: CASSPTEMNTEAFF. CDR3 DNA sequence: TGTGCCAGCAGCCCCACAGAGATGAACACTGAAGCTTTCTTT.